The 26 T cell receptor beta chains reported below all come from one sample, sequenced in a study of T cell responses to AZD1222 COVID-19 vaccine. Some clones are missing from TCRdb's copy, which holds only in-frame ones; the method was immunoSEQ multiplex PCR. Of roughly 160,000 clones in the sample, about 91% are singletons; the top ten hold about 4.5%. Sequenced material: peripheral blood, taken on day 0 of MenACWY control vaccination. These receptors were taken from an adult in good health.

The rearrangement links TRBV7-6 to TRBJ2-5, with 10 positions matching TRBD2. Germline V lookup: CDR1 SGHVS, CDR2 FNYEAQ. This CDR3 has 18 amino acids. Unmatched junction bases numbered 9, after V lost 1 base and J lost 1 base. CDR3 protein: CASSLDAPGTSAQETQYF. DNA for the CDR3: TGTGCCAGCAGCTTAGACGCCCCTGGGACTAGCGCCCAAGAGACCCAGTACTTC.

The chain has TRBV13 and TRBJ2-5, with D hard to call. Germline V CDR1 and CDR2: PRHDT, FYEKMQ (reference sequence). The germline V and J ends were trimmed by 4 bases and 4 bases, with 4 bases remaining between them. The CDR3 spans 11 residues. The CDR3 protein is CASSYGETQYF. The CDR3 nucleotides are TGTGCCAGCAGCTATGGAGAGACCCAGTACTTC. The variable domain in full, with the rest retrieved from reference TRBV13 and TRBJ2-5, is AAGVIQSPRHLIKEKRETATLKCYPIPRHDTVYWYQQGPGQDPQFLISFYEKMQSDKGSIPDRFSAQQFSDYHSELNMSSLELGDSALYFCASSYGETQYFGPGTRLLVL.

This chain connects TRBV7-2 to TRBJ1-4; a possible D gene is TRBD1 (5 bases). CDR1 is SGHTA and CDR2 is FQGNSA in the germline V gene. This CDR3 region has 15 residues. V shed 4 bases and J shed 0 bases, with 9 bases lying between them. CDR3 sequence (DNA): TGTGCCAGCAGCTCGGGGACGTCAACTAATGAAAAACTGTTTTTT. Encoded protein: CASSSGTSTNEKLFF.

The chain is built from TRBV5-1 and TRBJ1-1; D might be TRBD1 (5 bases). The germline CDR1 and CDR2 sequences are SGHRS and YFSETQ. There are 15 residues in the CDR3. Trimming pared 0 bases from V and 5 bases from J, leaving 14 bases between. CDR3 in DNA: TGCGCCAGCAGCTTGGCTAACTGGGGGAAAACTGAAGCTTTCTTT. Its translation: CASSLANWGKTEAFF.

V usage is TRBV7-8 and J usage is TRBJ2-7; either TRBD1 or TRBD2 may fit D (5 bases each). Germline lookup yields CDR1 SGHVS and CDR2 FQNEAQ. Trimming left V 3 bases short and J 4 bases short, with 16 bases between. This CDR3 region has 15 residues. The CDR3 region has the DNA TGTGCCAGCAGCTTCGAAGGGACCGACTTTTACGAGCAGTACTTC. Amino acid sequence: CASSFEGTDFYEQYF.

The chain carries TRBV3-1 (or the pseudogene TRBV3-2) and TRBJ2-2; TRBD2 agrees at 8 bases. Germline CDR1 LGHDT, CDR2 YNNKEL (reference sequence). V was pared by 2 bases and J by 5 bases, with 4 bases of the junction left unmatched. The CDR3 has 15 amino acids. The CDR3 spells CASSQYPGGTGELFF. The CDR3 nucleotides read TGTGCCAGCAGCCAATACCCGGGAGGGACCGGGGAGCTGTTTTTT.

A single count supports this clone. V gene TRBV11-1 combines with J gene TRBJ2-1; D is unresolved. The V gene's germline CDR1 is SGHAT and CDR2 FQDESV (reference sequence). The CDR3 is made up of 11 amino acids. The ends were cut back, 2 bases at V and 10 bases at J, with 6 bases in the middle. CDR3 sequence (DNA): TGTGCCAGCAGCTTAACGACGGAGCAGTTCTTC. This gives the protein CASSLTTEQFF. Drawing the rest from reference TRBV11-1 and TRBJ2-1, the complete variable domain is EAEVAQSPRYKITEKSQAVAFWCDPISGHATLYWYRQILGQGPELLVQFQDESVVDDSQLPKDRFSAERLKGVDSTLKIQPAELGDSAMYLCASSLTTEQFFGPGTRLTVL.

CDR3 sequence (DNA): TGTGCCAGTTACTCAGGGTATAATTCACCCCTCCACTTT. Residues: CASYSGYNSPLHF. The chain couples TRBV2 to TRBJ1-6, with D maybe TRBD1 (5 bases). Trimming removed 9 bases at V and 4 bases at J, with 10 bases between. The CDR3 length is 13 residues. Germline values: CDR1 SNHLY, CDR2 FYNNEI.

The DNA for the CDR3 is TGTGCCACCAGCAGAGATCCCCCAACCGGCGGGCGCTCCCGCAATGAGCAGTTCTTC. Translation: CATSRDPPTGGRSRNEQFF. The rearrangement uses TRBV15 and TRBJ2-1, with D perhaps matching TRBD2 (5 bases). Germline CDR1 reads LNHNV; CDR2 reads YYDKDF (reference sequence). The CDR3 contains 19 residues. With 0 bases removed from V and 6 bases from J, the gap between germline ends came to 24 bases. Complete variable domain (other parts from reference TRBV15 and TRBJ2-1): DAMVIQNPRYQVTQFGKPVTLSCSQTLNHNVMYWYQQKSSQAPKLLFHYYDKDFNNEADTPDNFQSRRPNTSFCFLDIRSPGLGDTAMYLCATSRDPPTGGRSRNEQFFGPGTRLTVL.

CDR3 nucleotides: TGTGCCAGCAGCTTAGTACCCCCGGCGGTTAGAGATGGCTACACCTTC. Its protein is CASSLVPPAVRDGYTF. The chain links TRBV7-2 to TRBJ1-2; D gene ambiguous. Germline loops: CDR1 SGHTA, CDR2 FQGNSA. There are 16 residues in the CDR3. V lost 1 base to trimming and J lost 6 bases, with 18 bases between them.

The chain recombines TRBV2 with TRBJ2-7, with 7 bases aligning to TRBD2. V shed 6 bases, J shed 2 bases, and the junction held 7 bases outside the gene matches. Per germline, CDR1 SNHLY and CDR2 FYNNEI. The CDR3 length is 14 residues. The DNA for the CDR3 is TGTGCCAGCAGGATCGGGGGGAACACCTACGAGCAGTACTTC. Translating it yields CASRIGGNTYEQYF.

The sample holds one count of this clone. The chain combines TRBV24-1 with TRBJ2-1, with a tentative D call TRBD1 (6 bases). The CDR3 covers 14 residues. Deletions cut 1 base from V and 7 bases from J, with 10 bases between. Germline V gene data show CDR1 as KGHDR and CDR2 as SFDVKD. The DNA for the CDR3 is TGTGCCACCAGTGATTTAAGGGGGATGAATGAGCAGTTCTTC. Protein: CATSDLRGMNEQFF.

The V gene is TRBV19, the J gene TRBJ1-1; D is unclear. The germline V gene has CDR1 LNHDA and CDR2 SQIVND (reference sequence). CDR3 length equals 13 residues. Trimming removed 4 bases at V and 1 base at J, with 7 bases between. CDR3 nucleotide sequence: TGTGCCAGTAGTAGGCAGCAGAACACTGAAGCTTTCTTT. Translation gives CASSRQQNTEAFF.

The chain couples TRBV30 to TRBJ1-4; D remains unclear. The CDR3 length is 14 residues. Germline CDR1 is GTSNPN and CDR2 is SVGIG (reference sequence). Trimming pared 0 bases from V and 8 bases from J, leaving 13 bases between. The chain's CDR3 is CAWSVSGVGEKLFF. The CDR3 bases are TGTGCCTGGAGTGTTTCCGGGGTAGGGGAAAAACTGTTTTTT.

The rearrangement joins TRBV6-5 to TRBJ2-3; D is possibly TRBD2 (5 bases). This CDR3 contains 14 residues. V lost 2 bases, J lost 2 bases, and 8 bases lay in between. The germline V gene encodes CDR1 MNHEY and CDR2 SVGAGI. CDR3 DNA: TGTGCCAGCAGTTACGGTCGGGACACAGATACGCAGTATTTT. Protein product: CASSYGRDTDTQYF.

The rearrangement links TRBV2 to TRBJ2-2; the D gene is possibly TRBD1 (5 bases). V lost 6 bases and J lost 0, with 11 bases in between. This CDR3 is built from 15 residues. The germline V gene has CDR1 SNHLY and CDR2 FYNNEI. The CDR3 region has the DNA TGTGCCAGCAGCGCTGACAGATCGAACACCGGGGAGCTGTTTTTT. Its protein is CASSADRSNTGELFF.

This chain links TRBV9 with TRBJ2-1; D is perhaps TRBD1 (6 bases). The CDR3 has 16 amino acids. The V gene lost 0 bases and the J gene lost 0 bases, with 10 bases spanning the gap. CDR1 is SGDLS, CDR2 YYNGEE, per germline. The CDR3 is CASSVEGRGSYNEQFF. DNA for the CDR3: TGTGCCAGCAGCGTAGAGGGCAGGGGCTCCTACAATGAGCAGTTCTTC.

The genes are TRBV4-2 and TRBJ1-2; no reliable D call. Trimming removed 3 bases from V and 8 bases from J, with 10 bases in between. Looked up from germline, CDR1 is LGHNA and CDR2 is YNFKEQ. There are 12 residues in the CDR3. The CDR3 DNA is TGTGCCAGCAGCCAGGGGAGTAGGGGCTACACCTTC. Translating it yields CASSQGSRGYTF.

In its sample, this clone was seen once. CDR3 nucleotides: TGTGCCAGCAGTAAGGAAGGGAGCAATCAGCCCCAGCATTTT. Its protein product is CASSKEGSNQPQHF. This chain connects TRBV3-1 (or the pseudogene TRBV3-2) to TRBJ1-5; D gene unclear. CDR3 length equals 14 residues. V shed 6 bases and J shed 1 base, with 10 bases lying between them. Looked up from germline, CDR1 is LGHDT and CDR2 is YNNKEL (reference sequence).

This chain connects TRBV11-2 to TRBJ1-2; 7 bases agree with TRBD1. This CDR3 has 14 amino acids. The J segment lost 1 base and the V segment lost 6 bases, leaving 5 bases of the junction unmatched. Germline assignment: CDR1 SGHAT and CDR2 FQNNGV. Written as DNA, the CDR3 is TGTGCCAGCAGGCGGGACAGTAGTAACTATGGCTACACCTTC. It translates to CASRRDSSNYGYTF.

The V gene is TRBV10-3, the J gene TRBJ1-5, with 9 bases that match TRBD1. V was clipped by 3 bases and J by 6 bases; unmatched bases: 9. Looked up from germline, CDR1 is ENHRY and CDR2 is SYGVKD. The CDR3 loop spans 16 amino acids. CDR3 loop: CAISDSITGGVQPQHF. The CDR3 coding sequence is TGTGCCATCAGTGACTCAATTACAGGGGGCGTTCAGCCCCAGCATTTT.

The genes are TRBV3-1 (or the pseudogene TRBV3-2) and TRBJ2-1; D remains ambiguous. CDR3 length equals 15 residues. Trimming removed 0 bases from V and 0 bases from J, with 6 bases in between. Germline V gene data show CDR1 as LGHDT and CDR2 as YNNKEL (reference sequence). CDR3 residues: CASSQDWASYNEQFF. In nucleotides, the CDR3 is TGTGCCAGCAGCCAAGATTGGGCCTCCTACAATGAGCAGTTCTTC.

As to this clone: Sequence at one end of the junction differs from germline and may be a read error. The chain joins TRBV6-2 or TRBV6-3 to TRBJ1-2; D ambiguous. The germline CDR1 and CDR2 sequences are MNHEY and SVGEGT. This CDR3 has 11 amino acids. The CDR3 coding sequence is TGTGCCAGCAGTTATGGGCCCTCCCGCGCCTTC. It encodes CASSYGPSRAF.

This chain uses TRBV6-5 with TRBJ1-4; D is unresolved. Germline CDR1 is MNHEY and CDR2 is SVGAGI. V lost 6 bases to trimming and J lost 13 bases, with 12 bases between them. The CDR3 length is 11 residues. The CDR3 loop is CASRLLEGLFF. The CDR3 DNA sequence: TGTGCCAGCAGATTACTTGAAGGACTGTTTTTT.

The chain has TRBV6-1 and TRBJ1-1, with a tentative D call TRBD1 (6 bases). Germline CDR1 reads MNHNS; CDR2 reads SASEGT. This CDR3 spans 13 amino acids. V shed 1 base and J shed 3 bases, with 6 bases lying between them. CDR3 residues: CASSEDRDTEAFF. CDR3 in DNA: TGTGCCAGCAGTGAAGACAGGGACACTGAAGCTTTCTTT.

The CDR3 sequence is CASSLRRPREETQYF. DNA for the CDR3: TGTGCCAGCAGCTTAAGGCGCCCACGGGAAGAGACCCAGTACTTC. The chain is built from TRBV11-2 and TRBJ2-5; the D is unclear. V was pared by 2 bases and J by 3 bases, with 13 bases between. This CDR3 comprises 15 residues. The germline CDR1 and CDR2 sequences are SGHAT and FQNNGV.